This T cell receptor beta chain is from a study of identifying expanded T cells in peripheral blood. V was pared by 4 bases and J by 1 base, with 8 bases between. Germline V gene lookup returns CDR1 GTSNPN and CDR2 SVGIG (reference sequence). The CDR3 contains 13 residues. Concerning this clone: Antigen specificity is unknown.

Some clones are missing from TCRdb's copy, which holds only in-frame ones; the method was immunoSEQ multiplex PCR. The data contain approximately 90,000 clones, approximately 84% of them seen just once; the ten biggest clones take up roughly 4.1%. Study-level findings and limits: Roughly 1.1 clones differed between technical replicates, versus approximately 17 and 20 over time. Variance in clone template counts between approximately two-week samples significantly increased with total template count across all healthy donors.

The sample comprised blood. The source of this sequence is a person between 18 and 70 years old in good health. The rearrangement links TRBV30 to TRBJ1-5, with D uncertain. The CDR3 reads CAWTGGSNQPQHF. The CDR3 DNA is TGTGCCTGGACTGGTGGGAGCAATCAGCCCCAGCATTTT.